Presented here are 5 T cell receptor beta chains from one specimen sequenced in a study of read filtering for tumor transcriptome and immune sequencing. From approximately 430 ng of RNA, a library with molecular barcoded alpha/delta and beta/gamma adaptors was made. MiXCR, run by TCRdb on the reads, gives a single entry per CDR3 protein. Of roughly 46,000 distinct CDR3 sequences in the sample, approximately 12% are singletons; the top ten hold less than 15%. Sequenced: a population of CD138-negative cells sorted from bone marrow. The source of these receptors is a donor at least 40 years old with multiple myeloma.

This clonotype was seen at least ten times. This chain uses TRBV7-9 with TRBJ1-1; TRBD1 is a possible D gene (5 bases). Germline V gives CDR1 SEHNR, CDR2 FQNEAQ (reference sequence). The V gene lost 5 bases and the J gene lost 7 bases, with 8 bases spanning the gap. The CDR3 is made up of 11 amino acids. The CDR3 is CASSVQGEAFF. DNA for the CDR3: TGTGCCAGCAGCGTCCAGGGTGAAGCTTTCTTT.

This clonotype showed up many times. The chain joins TRBV29-1 to TRBJ1-1, with 7 bases that match TRBD1. CDR3 length: 13 amino acids. In germline, CDR1 is SQVTM, CDR2 ANQGSEA. V lost 5 bases to trimming and J lost 7 bases; unmatched junction nucleotides: 10. The CDR3 DNA reads as TGCAGCGTTCGAGGTGACAGGGCTATTGAAGCTTTCTTT. Translation: CSVRGDRAIEAFF.

This clonotype was picked up many times. V usage is TRBV6-5 and J usage is TRBJ2-5, with D possibly being TRBD1 or TRBD2 (5 bases each). Germline values: CDR1 MNHEY, CDR2 SVGAGI. CDR3 size: 16 residues. V lost 0 bases and J lost 4, with 15 bases in between. The CDR3 DNA follows: TGTGCCAGCAGTTACTCCGGTGAGGGACGGGGAGAGACCCAGTACTTC. Translation gives CASSYSGEGRGETQYF.

This clonotype was recorded many times. This chain uses TRBV13 with TRBJ2-7, with TRBD1 identical over 9 bases. The J segment lost 3 bases and the V segment lost 3 bases, leaving 3 bases of the junction unmatched. Germline V gene sequence: CDR1 PRHDT, CDR2 FYEKMQ (reference sequence). This CDR3 has 14 amino acids. The CDR3 spells CASSFGTGSYEQYF. The CDR3 DNA reads TGTGCCAGCAGCTTCGGGACAGGGAGCTACGAGCAGTACTTC.

The sample holds many counts of this clonotype. V is TRBV7-9 and J is TRBJ1-1; TRBD1 matches at 7 bases. Trimming removed 5 bases from V and 1 base from J; junction bases left unmatched: 4. The CDR3 is 14 residues long. Germline CDR1 is SEHNR and CDR2 is FQNEAQ (reference sequence). The CDR3 DNA reads as TGTGCCAGCAGCGGGTACAGGGGGAACACTGAAGCTTTCTTT. This translates into CASSGYRGNTEAFF.